This entry is about one TCR beta chain. Its matching antigen is unknown. Described time point: pretreatment peripheral blood. The data were taken from a study of PD-L1 blockade in urothelial cancer. On the study more broadly: Atezolizumab (1,200 mg intravenously every 3 weeks) began at some point between 2014 and 2015 for patients. Blood analysis occurred 3 weeks (second dose) and 6 weeks after treatment start.

Study-wide results and caveats: Pretreatment clonality of the blood TCR repertoire below the median was predictive of superior survival.

The length of the CDR3 is 15 residues. Trimming removed 6 bases at V and 4 bases at J, with 18 bases between. The germline V gene encodes CDR1 MDHEN and CDR2 SYDVKM. Profiled with immunoSEQ multiplex PCR; TCRdb holds only in-frame clones, not every one. The sample consists of approximately 90,000 clones, 84% of them appearing once. The chain joins TRBV28 to TRBJ1-2; D is unclear. This clonotype originated in a man aged 55 to 70 with urothelial cancer. Sequenced here: PBMCs, sampled around atezolizumab (anti-PD-L1) treatment. The CDR3 here is CASSPSLGVSYGYTF. The CDR3 DNA follows: TGTGCCAGCAGCCCTTCTTTAGGAGTCAGCTATGGCTACACCTTC.